What follows is one TCR beta chain and its context. Its specificity is not known. This sample stems from a study of OX40 agonist ivuxolimab in advanced cancers. Study summary: Clinicians treated patients with ivuxolimab, an agonistic anti-OX40 (CD134) antibody.

V was pared by 6 bases and J by 5 bases, with 17 bases between. The CDR3 runs 14 residues. Germline CDR1 MNHEY, CDR2 SVGAGI. Overall study findings and caveats: Averaging showed that CD8+ T cells had more expanded clones than CD4+ did. Some of the lowest clonal expansion was seen in partial responders at 0.1-3.0 mg/kg. Low levels of normalized T-cell clonal expansion also appeared in some nonresponders.

Sequenced by immunoSEQ multiplex PCR; TCRdb stores in-frame clones only, minus some. The table shows roughly 90,000 clones, with roughly nine tenths occurring only once. The chain couples TRBV6-5 to TRBJ2-7; maybe TRBD1 (6 bases). The starting material was CD4+ or CD8+ T cells sorted from blood, obtained in a trial of the OX40 agonist ivuxolimab. The receptor was isolated from an adult with an advanced solid tumor such as melanoma, head and neck, liver or kidney cancer. The CDR3 region has the DNA TGTGCCAGCAGCCTCTTCAGGGGAAGGGACGAGCAGTACTTC. It translates to CASSLFRGRDEQYF.